This TCR beta chain was captured by sequencing in a study of blood T cell repertoires in COVID-19. Study-wide context: Nucleic acid was either cDNA or gDNA, and it came from T cells, B-cell-depleted T cells, or PBMCs.

Participants were aged 18 to 89 years from around 24 US areas. Assignment of participants to cohorts was predicated upon participant-reported clinical history. As handled by the study authors: Estimated nucleated cell counts came from reference gene primer amplification. Here immunoSEQ multiplex PCR was the method, and the copy in TCRdb shows in-frame clones only, minus some. V, J and clone size reflect that table, while D and trimming were determined from the DNA. This table has fewer than 300,000 clones, around nine tenths appearing once. The specimen sequenced was PBMCs or T cells enriched from blood (not recorded which). The sequence derives from a woman in her twenties or thirties who had recovered from COVID-19.

Here the CDR3 DNA reads TGTGCCAGCAGCTTGACAGGGTCGCGCAGCGGGAGGGCCGGGGAGACCCAGTACTTC. It encodes CASSLTGSRSGRAGETQYF. The chain carries TRBV11-2 and TRBJ2-5; TRBD2 aligns across 10 bases. CDR1 and CDR2 from the germline V gene are SGHAT and FQNNGV. The CDR3 length is 19 residues. The ends lost 3 bases at V and 5 bases at J; junction bases unmatched: 18. Full variable domain (remainder filled in from reference TRBV11-2 and TRBJ2-5): EAGVAQSPRYKIIEKRQSVAFWCNPISGHATLYWYQQILGQGPKLLIQFQNNGVVDDSQLPKDRFSAERLKGVDSTLKIQPAKLEDSAVYLCASSLTGSRSGRAGETQYFGPGTRLLVL.